A selection of T cell receptor beta chains follows, all from one sample in a study of PD-1 blockade in classical Hodgkin lymphoma. Assay used: immunoSEQ multiplex PCR; TCRdb lists only in-frame clones, some missing. The data show just under 20,000 clones, around 83% seen once. The specimen was CD4+ T cells from blood. These receptors were obtained from a human donor with classical Hodgkin lymphoma. The CDR3 runs from the conserved cysteine through the conserved F or W. Each record gives: J gene, D gene, clone size, V gene, CDR3 DNA, CDR3 protein. The D gene is left open where the match is weak. The size of a clone is reported for some rows only, either as once, few or many, or as a class for expanded clones.

TRBJ2-1 | TRBD2 | NA | TRBV6-5 | TGTGCCAGCAGTTACTCTGAGACTAGCGGGAGCAATGAGCAGTTCTTC | CASSYSETSGSNEQFF
TRBJ2-3 | NA | NA | TRBV28 | TGTGCCAGCAGTTTTGAGAGGAATACGCAGTATTTT | CASSFERNTQYF
TRBJ2-5 | NA | NA | TRBV4-2 | TGTGCCAGCAGCCAAGACTCTACCCGGAGAGCCCGAAGTGTGACCCAGTACTTC | CASSQDSTRRARSVTQYF
TRBJ2-3 | TRBD2 | NA | TRBV28 | TGTGCCAGCAGTTTAGGCGGGAGTAGGACAGATACGCAGTATTTT | CASSLGGSRTDTQYF
TRBJ2-7 | NA | NA | TRBV9 | TGTGCCAGCAGCGGGGGAGACAGATACGAGCAGTACTTC | CASSGGDRYEQYF
TRBJ1-4 | NA | NA | TRBV27 | TGTGCCAGCGGCCCCAGGTTTCGGGTGGGGACTAATGAAAAACTGTTTTTT | CASGPRFRVGTNEKLFF
TRBJ2-1 | TRBD2 | NA | TRBV29-1 | TGCGTCGGAGGAGCGGGAACCTACAATGAGCAGTTCTTC | CVGGAGTYNEQFF
TRBJ1-4 | TRBD1 | NA | TRBV5-1 | TGCGCCAGCAGCTTGAGGGCCGACAGGGGCCGGGGTGAAAAACTGTTTTTT | CASSLRADRGRGEKLFF
TRBJ2-2 | TRBD1 | NA | TRBV27 | TGTGCCAGCAGTTTCTTAAGCCCGGGACAGGGTAGCACCGGGGAGCTGTTTTTT | CASSFLSPGQGSTGELFF
TRBJ1-5 | NA | NA | TRBV6-1 | TGTGCCAGCGCAGGGACCTATAGCAATCAGCCCCAGCATTTT | CASAGTYSNQPQHF
TRBJ1-6 | NA | NA | TRBV2 | TGTGCCAGCAGTCCCGGGACACGGGGGGATAATTCACCCCTCCACTTT | CASSPGTRGDNSPLHF
TRBJ2-3 | NA | NA | TRBV18 | TGTGCCAGCTCACCGAGCACAGATACGCAGTATTTT | CASSPSTDTQYF
TRBJ1-5 | TRBD1 | once | TRBV6-6 | TGTGCCAGCAGTCCGGACAGGGGTCAGCCCCAGCATTTT | CASSPDRGQPQHF
TRBJ2-3 | TRBD2 | NA | TRBV5-1 | TGCGCCAGCAGCCCAAGGACTAGCGGGAGCACAGATACGCAGTATTTT | CASSPRTSGSTDTQYF
TRBJ1-1 | NA | once | TRBV6-6 | TGTGCCAGCAGACCAGGGGATAAGAACACTGAAGCTTTCTTT | CASRPGDKNTEAFF
TRBJ2-4 | NA | NA | TRBV7-9 | TGTGCCAGCAGCTTCGGAGTAAAAAACATTCAGTACTTC | CASSFGVKNIQYF
TRBJ2-7 | TRBD1 | NA | TRBV6-1 | TGTGCCGGATCATCGACAGGGTCGGCCGAGCAGTACTTC | CAGSSTGSAEQYF
TRBJ2-5 | TRBD1 | NA | TRBV2 | TGTGCCAGCAGTGAGGCGAGGGGGCGGAAGACCCAGTACTTC | CASSEARGRKTQYF
TRBJ1-3 | NA | NA | TRBV6-5 | TGTGCCAGCAGTAGCAAAACTGGAAACACCATATATTTT | CASSSKTGNTIYF
TRBJ2-5 | TRBD2 | NA | TRBV4-1 | TGCGCCAGCAGCCAAGATGGGGGGGATTTTGTGGAGACCCAGTACTTC | CASSQDGGDFVETQYF
TRBJ1-6 | NA | few | TRBV5-6 | TGTGCCAGCACCCCTGGGCAGTGGGCGAATTCACCCCTCCACTTT | CASTPGQWANSPLHF
TRBJ2-4 | TRBD2 | NA | TRBV11-3 | TGTGCCCCTCCTCCCCAACTAGCGGGAGGAACCTTAGCCAAAAACATTCAGTACTTC | CAPPPQLAGGTLAKNIQYF
TRBJ2-3 | TRBD2 | NA | TRBV7-9 | TGTGCCAGCACCGAGGGACTAGCGGGAGCGGGAGATACGCAGTATTTT | CASTEGLAGAGDTQYF
TRBJ2-7 | NA | NA | TRBV7-2 | TGTGCCAGCAGCTTAGGTCAAGTCACCTACGAGCAGTACTTC | CASSLGQVTYEQYF
TRBJ2-2 | TRBD1 | NA | TRBV28 | TGTGCCAGCAGTTCGACAGGGGGCGGTTCCGGGGAGCTGTTTTTT | CASSSTGGGSGELFF
TRBJ2-3 | NA | once | TRBV11-3 | TGTGCCAGCAGCTTAGGGACAGATACGCAGTATTTT | CASSLGTDTQYF
TRBJ2-5 | NA | NA | TRBV6-5 | TGTGCCAGCAGTTACTCAGGCGCACACCCTCGGGAGACCCAGTACTTC | CASSYSGAHPRETQYF
TRBJ2-1 | NA | NA | TRBV4-2 | TGTGCCAGCAGCCAAGAGGGGATTGAGCAGTTCTTC | CASSQEGIEQFF
TRBJ2-6 | TRBD2 | NA | TRBV7-9 | TGTGCCAGCAGCGGAGGGGGCCTAGCGGGAGTAGCTGGGGCCAACGTCCTGACTTTC | CASSGGGLAGVAGANVLTF
TRBJ2-2 | NA | once | TRBV4-2 | TGTGCCAGCAGCCAAGATTCGAAGGAGCTGTTTTTT | CASSQDSKELFF
TRBJ2-6 | TRBD1 | NA | TRBV28 | TGTGCCAGCAGTTTATGGACAGGGGCTGGGGCCAACGTCCTGACTTTC | CASSLWTGAGANVLTF
TRBJ2-7 | NA | NA | TRBV14 | TGTGCCAGCAGCCAAGGGTCGTCCCCAGGCTACGAGCAGTACTTC | CASSQGSSPGYEQYF
TRBJ1-5 | TRBD1 | NA | TRBV28 | TGTGCCAGCACCGAGGGGGCGCCGCATCAGCCCCAGCATTTT | CASTEGAPHQPQHF
TRBJ2-3 | NA | NA | TRBV27 | TGTGCCAGCCGACTAGAGCGGGGCACAGATACGCAGTATTTT | CASRLERGTDTQYF
TRBJ1-2 | NA | NA | TRBV19 | TGTGCCAGTAGTATCGTGGACTATGGCTACACCTTC | CASSIVDYGYTF
TRBJ1-4 | NA | NA | TRBV2 | TGTGCCAGCAGTGAAAGGATTGGTGGGGAAAAACTGTTTTTT | CASSERIGGEKLFF
TRBJ2-4 | NA | NA | TRBV14 | TGTGCCAGCAGCCAAGGAGGACTCCTCGTAGCCAAAAACATTCAGTACTTC | CASSQGGLLVAKNIQYF
TRBJ2-1 | TRBD2 | few | TRBV27 | TGTGCCAGCAGTCGGACCGGACTAGCGTGGGGATTGGTTTGGTTCTTC | CASSRTGLAWGLVWFF
TRBJ1-1 | NA | NA | TRBV2 | TGTGCCAGCAGGGGGGTCAGGGGGAACACTGAAGCTTTCTTT | CASRGVRGNTEAFF
TRBJ2-3 | NA | NA | TRBV25-1 | TGTGCCAGCTCGGGTTATTCGGGCACAGATACGCAGTATTTT | CASSGYSGTDTQYF
TRBJ1-2 | NA | NA | TRBV5-4 | TGTGCCAGCAGCTTGGTTCCAGAGGGGCTCTATGGCTACACCTTC | CASSLVPEGLYGYTF
TRBJ2-6 | TRBD2 | NA | TRBV28 | TGTGCCAGCAGGTTAGCGGGGGCTAGCTCTGGGGCCAACGTCCTGACTTTC | CASRLAGASSGANVLTF
TRBJ1-2 | NA | NA | TRBV4-1 | TGCGCCAGCAGCCCTTCAGACAGAAGCGCATATGGCTACACCTTC | CASSPSDRSAYGYTF
TRBJ1-3 | TRBD1 | NA | TRBV6-4 | TGTGCCAGCAGTGACGGCTCCCCGGACAGGGATGCTGGAAACACCATATATTTT | CASSDGSPDRDAGNTIYF
TRBJ1-2 | TRBD1 | NA | TRBV6-1 | TGTGCCAGCAGCCTAGACAGGGCTGGCGGCTACACCTTC | CASSLDRAGGYTF
TRBJ2-1 | NA | NA | TRBV5-1 | TGCGCCAGCAGCTTGGTGGGTAACAATGAGCAGTTCTTC | CASSLVGNNEQFF